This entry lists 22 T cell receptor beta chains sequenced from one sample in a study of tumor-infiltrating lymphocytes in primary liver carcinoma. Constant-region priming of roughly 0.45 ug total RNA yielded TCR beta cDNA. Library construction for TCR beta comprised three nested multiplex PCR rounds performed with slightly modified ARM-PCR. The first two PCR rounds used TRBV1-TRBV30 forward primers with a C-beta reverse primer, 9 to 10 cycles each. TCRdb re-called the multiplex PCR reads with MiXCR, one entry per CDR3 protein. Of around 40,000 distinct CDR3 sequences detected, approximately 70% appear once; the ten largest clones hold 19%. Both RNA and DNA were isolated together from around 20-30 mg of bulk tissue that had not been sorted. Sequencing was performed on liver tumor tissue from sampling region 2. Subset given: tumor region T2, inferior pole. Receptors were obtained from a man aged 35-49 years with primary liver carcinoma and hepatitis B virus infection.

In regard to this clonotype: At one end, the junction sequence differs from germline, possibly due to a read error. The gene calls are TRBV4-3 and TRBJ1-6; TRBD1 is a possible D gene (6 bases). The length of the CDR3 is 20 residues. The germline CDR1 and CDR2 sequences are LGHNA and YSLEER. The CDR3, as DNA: TGCGCCAGCAGCCAAGATCTCCAAGGGCAGGGGTCGTCCTATAATTCACTCTTCCACTTC. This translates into CASSQDLQGQGSSYNSLFHF.

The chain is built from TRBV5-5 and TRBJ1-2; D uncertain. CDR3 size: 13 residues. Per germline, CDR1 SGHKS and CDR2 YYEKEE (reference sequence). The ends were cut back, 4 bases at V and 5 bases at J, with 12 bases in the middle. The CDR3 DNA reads TGTGCCAGCAGCATGAGAGCGAGATATGGCTACACCTTC. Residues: CASSMRARYGYTF.

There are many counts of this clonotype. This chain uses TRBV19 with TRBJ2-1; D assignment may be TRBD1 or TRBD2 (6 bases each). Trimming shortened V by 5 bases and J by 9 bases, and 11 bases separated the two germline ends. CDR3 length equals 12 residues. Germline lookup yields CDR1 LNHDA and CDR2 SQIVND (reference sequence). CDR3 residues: CASSLQGGEQFF. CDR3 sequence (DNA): TGTGCCAGTAGTTTACAGGGAGGTGAGCAGTTCTTC.

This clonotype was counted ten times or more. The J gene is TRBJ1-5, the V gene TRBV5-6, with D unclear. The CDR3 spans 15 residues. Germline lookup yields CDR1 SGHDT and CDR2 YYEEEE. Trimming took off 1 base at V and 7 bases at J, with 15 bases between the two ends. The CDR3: CASSLRAGSKQPQHF. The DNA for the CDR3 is TGTGCCAGCAGCTTGCGGGCGGGCTCAAAACAGCCCCAGCATTTT.

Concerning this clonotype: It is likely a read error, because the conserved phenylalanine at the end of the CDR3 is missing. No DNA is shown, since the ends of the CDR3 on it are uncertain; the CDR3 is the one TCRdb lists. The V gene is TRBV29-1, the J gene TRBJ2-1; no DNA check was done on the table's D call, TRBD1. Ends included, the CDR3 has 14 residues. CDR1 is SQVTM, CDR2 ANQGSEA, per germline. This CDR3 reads CSVDGGGGRNERFL.

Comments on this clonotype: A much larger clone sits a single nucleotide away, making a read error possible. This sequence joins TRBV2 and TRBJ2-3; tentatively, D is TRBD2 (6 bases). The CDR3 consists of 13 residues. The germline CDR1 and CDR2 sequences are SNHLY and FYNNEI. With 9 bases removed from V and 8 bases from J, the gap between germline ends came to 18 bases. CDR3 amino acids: CASSSAIGVTQYF. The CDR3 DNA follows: TGTGCCAGTTCTAGCGCGATAGGGGTTACGCAGTATTTT.

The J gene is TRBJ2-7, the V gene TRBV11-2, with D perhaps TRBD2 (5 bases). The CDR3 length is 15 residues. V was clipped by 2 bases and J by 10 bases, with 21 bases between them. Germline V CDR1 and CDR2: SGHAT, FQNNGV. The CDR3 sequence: CASSLRWTGESEQYF. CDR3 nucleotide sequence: TGTGCCAGCAGCTTACGATGGACTGGGGAAAGCGAACAGTACTTC.

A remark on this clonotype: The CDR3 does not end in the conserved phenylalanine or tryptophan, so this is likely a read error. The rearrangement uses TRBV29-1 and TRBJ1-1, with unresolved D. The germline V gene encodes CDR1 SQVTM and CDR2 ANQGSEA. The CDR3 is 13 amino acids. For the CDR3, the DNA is TGCGGCGGACTAGACCGAAAGAACACTGAAGCTTTCTTA. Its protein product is CGGLDRKNTEAFL.

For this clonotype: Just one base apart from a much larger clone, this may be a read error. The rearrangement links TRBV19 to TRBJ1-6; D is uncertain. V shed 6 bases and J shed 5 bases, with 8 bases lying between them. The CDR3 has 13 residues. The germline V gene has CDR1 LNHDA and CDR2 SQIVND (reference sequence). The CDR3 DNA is TGTGCCAGTAGAAACATCGATAATTCACCCCTCCACTTT. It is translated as CASRNIDNSPLHF.

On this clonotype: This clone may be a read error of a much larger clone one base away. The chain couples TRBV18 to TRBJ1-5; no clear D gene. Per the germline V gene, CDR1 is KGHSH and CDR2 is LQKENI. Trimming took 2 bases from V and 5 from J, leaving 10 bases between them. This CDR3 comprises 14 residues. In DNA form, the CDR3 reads TGTGCCAGCTCACCAACGGGGATGGATCAGCCCCAGCATTTT. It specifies CASSPTGMDQPQHF.

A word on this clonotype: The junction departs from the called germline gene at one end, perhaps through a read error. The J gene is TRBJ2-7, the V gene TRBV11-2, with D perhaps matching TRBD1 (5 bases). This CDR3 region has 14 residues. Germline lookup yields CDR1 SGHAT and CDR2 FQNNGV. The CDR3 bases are TGTGGCAGCAGCAATACAGGCCCGTTTGGAGAGCAGTACTTC. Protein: CGSSNTGPFGEQYF.

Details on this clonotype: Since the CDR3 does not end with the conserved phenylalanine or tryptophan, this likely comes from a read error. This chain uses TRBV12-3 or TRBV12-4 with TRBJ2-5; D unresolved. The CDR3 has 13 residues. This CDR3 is CANSLVHGETQYS. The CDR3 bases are TGTGCCAACAGTTTGGTGCATGGGGAGACCCAGTACTCC.

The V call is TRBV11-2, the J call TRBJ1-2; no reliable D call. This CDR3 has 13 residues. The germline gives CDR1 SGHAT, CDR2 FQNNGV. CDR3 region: CTNSSNPREDYTF. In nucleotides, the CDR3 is TGTACCAACAGCTCTAACCCAAGGGAAGACTACACCTTC.

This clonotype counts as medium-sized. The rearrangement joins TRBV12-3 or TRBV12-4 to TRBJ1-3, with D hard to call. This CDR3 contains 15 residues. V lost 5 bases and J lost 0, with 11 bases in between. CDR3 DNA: TGTGCCAGCAGTGGGCCGACCATCTCTGGAAACACCATATATTTT. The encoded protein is CASSGPTISGNTIYF.

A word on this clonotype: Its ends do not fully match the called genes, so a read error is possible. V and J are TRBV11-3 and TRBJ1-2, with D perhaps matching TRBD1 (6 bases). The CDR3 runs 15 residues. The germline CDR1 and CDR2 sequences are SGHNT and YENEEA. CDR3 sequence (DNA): TGTGCCAACAGCTCCACCCGGGGGGGACACTATGGGTACACCTTC. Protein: CANSSTRGGHYGYTF.

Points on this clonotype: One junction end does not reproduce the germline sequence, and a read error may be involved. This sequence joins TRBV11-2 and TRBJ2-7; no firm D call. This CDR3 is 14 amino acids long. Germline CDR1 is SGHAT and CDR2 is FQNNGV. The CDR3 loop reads CASISNKNSYEHYF. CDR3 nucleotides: TGTGCCAGCATCTCTAACAAGAACTCCTACGAGCACTACTTC.

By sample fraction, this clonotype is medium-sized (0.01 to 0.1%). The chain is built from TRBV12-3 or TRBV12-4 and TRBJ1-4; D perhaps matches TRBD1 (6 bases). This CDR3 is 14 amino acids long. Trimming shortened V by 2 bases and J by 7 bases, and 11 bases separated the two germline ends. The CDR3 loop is CASSLSGVSEKLFF. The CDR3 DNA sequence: TGTGCCAGCAGTTTATCAGGGGTTAGTGAAAAACTGTTTTTT.

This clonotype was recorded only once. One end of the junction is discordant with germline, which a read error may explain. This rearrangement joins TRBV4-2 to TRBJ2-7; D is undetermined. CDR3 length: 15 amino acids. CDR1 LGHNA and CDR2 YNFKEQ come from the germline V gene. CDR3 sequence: CARSQDKRNGYEQYF. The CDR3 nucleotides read TGTGCCAGGAGCCAAGATAAGAGGAACGGCTACGAGCAGTACTTC.

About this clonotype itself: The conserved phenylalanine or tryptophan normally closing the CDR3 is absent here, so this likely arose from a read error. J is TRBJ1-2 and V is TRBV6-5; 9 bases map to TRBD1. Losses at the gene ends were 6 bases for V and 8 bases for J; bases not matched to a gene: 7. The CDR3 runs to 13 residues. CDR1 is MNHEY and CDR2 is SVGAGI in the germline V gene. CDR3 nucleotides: TGTGCCAGCAGCCCACAGGGGGCGCTCGGCTACACCTAC. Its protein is CASSPQGALGYTY.

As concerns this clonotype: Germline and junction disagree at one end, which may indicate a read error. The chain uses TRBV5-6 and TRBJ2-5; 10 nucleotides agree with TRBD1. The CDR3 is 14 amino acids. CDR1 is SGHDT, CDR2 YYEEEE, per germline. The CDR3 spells CASSTGQGQETHYF. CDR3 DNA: TGTGCCAGCAGCACGGGACAGGGGCAAGAGACCCACTACTTC.

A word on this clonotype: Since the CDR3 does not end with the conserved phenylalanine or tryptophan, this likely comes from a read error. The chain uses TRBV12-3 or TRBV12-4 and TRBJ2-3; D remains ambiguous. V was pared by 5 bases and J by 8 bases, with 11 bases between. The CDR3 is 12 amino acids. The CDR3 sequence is CASSPSRGTQYS. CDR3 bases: TGTGCCAGCAGTCCCTCCCGAGGTACGCAGTATTCT.

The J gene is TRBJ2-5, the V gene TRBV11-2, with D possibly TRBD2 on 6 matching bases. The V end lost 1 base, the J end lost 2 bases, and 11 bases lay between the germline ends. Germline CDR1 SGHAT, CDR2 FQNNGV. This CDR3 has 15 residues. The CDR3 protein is CASSLGQTSQETQYF. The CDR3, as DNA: TGTGCCAGCAGCTTAGGACAGACTAGTCAAGAGACCCAGTACTTC.